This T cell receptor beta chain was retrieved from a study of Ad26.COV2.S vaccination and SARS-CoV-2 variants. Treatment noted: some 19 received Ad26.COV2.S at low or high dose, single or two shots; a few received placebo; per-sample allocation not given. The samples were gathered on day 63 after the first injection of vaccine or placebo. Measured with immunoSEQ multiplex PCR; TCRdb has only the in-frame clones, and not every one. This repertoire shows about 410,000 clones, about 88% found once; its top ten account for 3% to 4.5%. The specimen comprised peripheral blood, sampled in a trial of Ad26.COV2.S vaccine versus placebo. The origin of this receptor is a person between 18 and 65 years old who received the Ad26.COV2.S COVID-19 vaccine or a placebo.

The CDR3 is CASGQSATNEKLFF. The CDR3 DNA follows: TGTGCCAGCGGACAGAGTGCAACTAATGAAAAACTGTTTTTT. The chain joins TRBV10-3 to TRBJ1-4; a possible D gene is TRBD1 (6 bases). From germline, CDR1 is ENHRY and CDR2 SYGVKD. V lost 10 bases and J 0 bases, leaving 12 bases between the germline ends. CDR3 length: 14 residues.